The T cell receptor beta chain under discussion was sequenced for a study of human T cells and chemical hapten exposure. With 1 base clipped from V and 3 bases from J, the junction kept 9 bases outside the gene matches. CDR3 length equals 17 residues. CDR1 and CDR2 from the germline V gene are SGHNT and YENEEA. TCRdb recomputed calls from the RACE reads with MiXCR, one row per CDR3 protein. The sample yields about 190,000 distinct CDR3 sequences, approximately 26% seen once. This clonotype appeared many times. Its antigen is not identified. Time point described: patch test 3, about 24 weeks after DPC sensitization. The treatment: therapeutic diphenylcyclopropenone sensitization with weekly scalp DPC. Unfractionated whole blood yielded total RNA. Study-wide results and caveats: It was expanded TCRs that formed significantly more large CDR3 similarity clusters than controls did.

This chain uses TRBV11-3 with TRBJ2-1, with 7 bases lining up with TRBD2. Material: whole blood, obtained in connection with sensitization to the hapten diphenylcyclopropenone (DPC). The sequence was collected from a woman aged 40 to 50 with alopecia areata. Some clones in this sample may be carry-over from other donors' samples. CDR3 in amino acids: CASSLVGVAGDYNEQFF. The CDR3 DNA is TGTGCCAGCAGCTTAGTCGGTGTGGCGGGAGACTACAATGAGCAGTTCTTC.